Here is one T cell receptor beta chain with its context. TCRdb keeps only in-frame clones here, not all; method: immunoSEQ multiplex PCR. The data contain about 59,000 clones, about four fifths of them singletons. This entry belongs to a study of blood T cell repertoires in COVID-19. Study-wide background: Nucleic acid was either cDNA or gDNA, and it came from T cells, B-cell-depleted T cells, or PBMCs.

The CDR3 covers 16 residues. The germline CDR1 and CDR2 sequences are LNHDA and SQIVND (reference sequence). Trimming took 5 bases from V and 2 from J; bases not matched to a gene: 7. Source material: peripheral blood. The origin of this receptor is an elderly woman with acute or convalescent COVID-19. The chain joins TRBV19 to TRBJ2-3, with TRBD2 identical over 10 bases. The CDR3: CASSPKRGGYTDTQYF. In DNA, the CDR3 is TGTGCCAGTAGTCCGAAGCGGGGGGGGTACACAGATACGCAGTATTTT. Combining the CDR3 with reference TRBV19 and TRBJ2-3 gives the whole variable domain DGGITQSPKYLFRKEGQNVTLSCEQNLNHDAMYWYRQDPGQGLRLIYYSQIVNDFQKGDIAEGYSVSREKKESFPLTVTSAQKNPTAFYLCASSPKRGGYTDTQYFGPGTRLTVL.